These 10 T cell receptor beta chains originate from one sample sequenced in a study of T cell responses to AZD1222 COVID-19 vaccine. Data came from immunoSEQ multiplex PCR; TCRdb stores just in-frame clones and leaves some out. The data show 130,000 or so clones, with 70% to 90% seen just once and approximately 12% held by the top ten. Here the sequenced sample was peripheral blood, taken on day 0 of AZD1222 vaccination. All receptors derive from an adult in good health.

This clone was seen only a few times. The chain uses TRBV11-2 and TRBJ1-3, with D possibly TRBD1 on 5 matching bases. Looked up from germline, CDR1 is SGHAT and CDR2 is FQNNGV. Trimming shortened V by 3 bases and J by 4 bases, and 10 bases separated the two germline ends. The CDR3 runs 14 residues. The CDR3 here is CASSLDNSGNTIYF. The CDR3 DNA reads as TGTGCCAGCAGCTTGGACAATTCCGGAAACACCATATATTTT.

V gene TRBV18 combines with J gene TRBJ2-7; 7 nucleotides agree with TRBD1. The V gene's germline CDR1 is KGHSH and CDR2 LQKENI. This CDR3 is built from 17 residues. With 4 bases clipped from V and 4 bases from J, the junction kept 16 bases outside the gene matches. As DNA, the CDR3 is TGTGCCAGCTCACTAAACGGCCCGGGCAGGGGGTCATACGAGCAGTACTTC. Translating it yields CASSLNGPGRGSYEQYF.

The CDR3 DNA reads TGTGCCAGCTCCGGCGGGGCGTCGTTCTATGGCTACACCTTC. It yields the protein CASSGGASFYGYTF. The chain uses TRBV6-5 and TRBJ1-2, with D possibly being TRBD1 (5 bases). The CDR3 is 14 amino acids. Looked up from germline, CDR1 is MNHEY and CDR2 is SVGAGI. The ends were cut back, 8 bases at V and 4 bases at J, with 17 bases in the middle.

This clone has just one count. The J gene is TRBJ2-2, the V gene TRBV18, with D unresolved. Trimming removed 4 bases from V and 1 base from J, with 13 bases in between. The CDR3 is 16 amino acids. The germline V gene encodes CDR1 KGHSH and CDR2 LQKENI. DNA for the CDR3: TGTGCCAGCTCACTGTTAGAGGCGGTGAACACCGGGGAGCTGTTTTTT. Protein sequence: CASSLLEAVNTGELFF.

There are a few counts of this clone. The gene calls are TRBV11-1 and TRBJ2-5, with D possibly TRBD1 on 5 matching bases. The ends were cut back, 6 bases at V and 0 bases at J, with 11 bases in the middle. The CDR3 totals 14 residues. CDR1 and CDR2 from the germline V gene are SGHAT and FQDESV (reference sequence). The CDR3 DNA is TGTGCCAGCAGACCAACAGGAAACCAAGAGACCCAGTACTTC. Translated: CASRPTGNQETQYF.

V gene TRBV5-5 combines with J gene TRBJ2-1; D not resolved. Trimming took off 4 bases at V and 9 bases at J, with 17 bases between the two ends. There are 14 residues in the CDR3. In germline, CDR1 is SGHKS, CDR2 YYEKEE (reference sequence). The CDR3 sequence: CASSPSHVLGEQFF. The CDR3 DNA sequence: TGTGCCAGCAGCCCAAGTCACGTCCTGGGTGAGCAGTTCTTC.

The genes are TRBV6-5 and TRBJ1-4, with 7 bases that match TRBD1. CDR1 MNHEY and CDR2 SVGAGI come from the germline V gene. V shed 6 bases, J shed 5 bases, and the junction held 6 bases outside the gene matches. The CDR3 is 14 residues long. CDR3 in DNA: TGTGCCAGCAGGCTTTCAGGGGGAAATGAAAAACTGTTTTTT. This gives the protein CASRLSGGNEKLFF.

J is TRBJ2-7 and V is TRBV29-1, with 8 bases matching TRBD1. Germline trimming cut 4 bases from V and 4 bases from J; bases unmatched to any gene: 12. Looked up from germline, CDR1 is SQVTM and CDR2 is ANQGSEA. This CDR3 is 15 amino acids long. CDR3 residues: CSVAQGRGLSYEQYF. In DNA, the CDR3 is TGCAGCGTTGCCCAGGGCAGGGGGCTGTCGTACGAGCAGTACTTC.

This chain uses TRBV6-7 with TRBJ1-3; D uncertain. TRBV6-7 is flagged as an ORF with uncertain function. The CDR3 length is 16 residues. The V gene lost 6 bases and the J gene lost 0 bases, with 15 bases spanning the gap. DNA for the CDR3: TGTGCCAGCAGCCCCGGACGGCGCCCCTCTGGAAACACCATATATTTT. It codes for CASSPGRRPSGNTIYF.

The chain couples TRBV9 to TRBJ2-7, with TRBD1 as a possible D gene (6 bases). The germline V gene encodes CDR1 SGDLS and CDR2 YYNGEE. Trimming removed 1 base at V and 2 bases at J, with 16 bases between. This CDR3 region has 16 residues. The DNA of the CDR3 is TGTGCCAGCAGCGTATCCTCGACAGGAACGGCCTACGAGCAGTACTTC. Its translation: CASSVSSTGTAYEQYF.